Following are 27 T cell receptor beta chains from one sample sequenced in a study of response to subunit inactivated influenza vaccine. MiXCR was run by TCRdb on the RT-PCR reads, yielding one entry per CDR3 protein. Altogether over 300,000 distinct CDR3 sequences are present, 20% to 25% being singletons, with the ten largest covering 10%. The sequencing here drew on PBMCs from blood, taken approximately 22 months after vaccination. Receptor source: a man aged 45 to 70 who received an inactivated influenza vaccine.

This rearrangement joins TRBV12-3 or TRBV12-4 to TRBJ2-1, with 12 positions matching TRBD2. The CDR3 contains 15 residues. The V and J ends lost 3 bases and 7 bases, in that order; junction bases with no gene match: 4. This CDR3 is CASSFRTSGKNEQFF. CDR3 DNA: TGTGCCAGCAGTTTCCGGACTAGCGGGAAAAATGAGCAGTTCTTC.

This clonotype showed up many times. The gene calls are TRBV27 and TRBJ2-7; 8 bases fit TRBD1. V gave up 5 bases and J gave up 5 bases; unmatched junction bases: 8. Germline V gene lookup returns CDR1 MNHEY and CDR2 SMNVEV (reference sequence). The CDR3 has 14 amino acids. In nucleotides, the CDR3 is TGTGCCAGCAGTCTTAATCCGACAGGGGACGAGCAGTACTTC. Amino acid sequence: CASSLNPTGDEQYF.

This clonotype was counted between two and nine times. The V and J genes are TRBV5-4 and TRBJ1-2; 8 positions match TRBD1. The CDR3 runs to 13 residues. Germline trimming cut 4 bases from V and 10 bases from J; bases unmatched to any gene: 9. Per germline, CDR1 SGHNT and CDR2 YYREEE (reference sequence). CDR3 loop: CASSQTGAWDYTF. CDR3 sequence (DNA): TGTGCCAGCAGCCAGACAGGGGCTTGGGACTACACCTTC.

J is TRBJ1-6 and V is TRBV19; D unclear. The V and J ends lost 6 bases and 9 bases respectively, with 15 bases between them. The germline V gene has CDR1 LNHDA and CDR2 SQIVND (reference sequence). CDR3 length: 14 amino acids. In DNA, the CDR3 is TGTGCCAGTAGAACCGGACTGGAGGGTTCACCCCTCCACTTT. Its translation: CASRTGLEGSPLHF. Using reference TRBV19 and TRBJ1-6 for the parts outside the CDR3, the full variable domain is DGGITQSPKYLFRKEGQNVTLSCEQNLNHDAMYWYRQDPGQGLRLIYYSQIVNDFQKGDIAEGYSVSREKKESFPLTVTSAQKNPTAFYLCASRTGLEGSPLHFGNGTRLTVT.

This rearrangement joins TRBV2 to TRBJ2-5, with D possibly being TRBD1 (5 bases). The CDR3 is made up of 16 amino acids. In germline, CDR1 is SNHLY, CDR2 FYNNEI. V lost 6 bases and J 0 bases, leaving 17 bases between the germline ends. The CDR3 sequence is CASRETAGHYQETQYF. CDR3 nucleotide sequence: TGTGCCAGCAGGGAGACCGCCGGACACTACCAAGAGACCCAGTACTTC.

This clonotype occurred many times. V and J are TRBV6-1 and TRBJ1-4; the D gene is possibly TRBD1 (5 bases). Trimming left V 5 bases short and J 0 bases short, with 16 bases between. The germline V gene has CDR1 MNHNS and CDR2 SASEGT. This CDR3 contains 17 residues. This chain's CDR3 is CASSPRTLSATNEKLFF. The CDR3 region has the DNA TGTGCCAGCAGTCCCCGGACACTAAGTGCAACTAATGAAAAACTGTTTTTT.

There are a few counts of this clonotype. V gene TRBV12-5 combines with J gene TRBJ1-2, with D perhaps matching TRBD1 (6 bases). This CDR3 is 12 amino acids long. The V and J ends lost 4 bases and 8 bases respectively, with 11 bases between them. CDR1 and CDR2 (germline): LGHNT, FRNRAP. CDR3 coding DNA: TGTGCTAGTGGTTCAGGGGCGGGGGGCTACACCTTC. Its protein product is CASGSGAGGYTF.

The CDR3 loop is CAWSMGQGSRNTQYF. CDR3 nucleotide sequence: TGTGCCTGGAGTATGGGACAGGGGTCCAGGAATACGCAGTATTTT. This chain links TRBV30 with TRBJ2-3; 10 bases match TRBD1. The germline CDR1 and CDR2 sequences are GTSNPN and SVGIG (reference sequence). After removal of 2 bases from V and 7 bases from J, the junction contained 9 bases not matched to a gene. The CDR3 runs to 15 residues.

The rearrangement joins TRBV20-1 to TRBJ2-7; D uncertain. CDR1 DFQATT and CDR2 SNEGSKA come from the germline V gene (reference sequence). V was cut by 4 bases and J by 2 bases, with 15 bases left in between. This CDR3 has 14 amino acids. The DNA for the CDR3 is TGCAGTGCTAATCCAGGACCACAAACCTACGAGCAGTACTTC. Its translation is CSANPGPQTYEQYF.

In this sample, this clonotype turned up many times. CDR3 sequence reads: CSADAGGRQPQHF. The CDR3 DNA is TGCAGTGCCGACGCTGGGGGGCGTCAGCCCCAGCATTTT. The J gene is TRBJ1-5, the V gene TRBV20-1, with D possibly being TRBD1 (6 bases). With 6 bases removed from V and 6 bases from J, the gap between germline ends came to 15 bases. Germline lookup yields CDR1 DFQATT and CDR2 SNEGSKA (reference sequence). There are 13 residues in the CDR3.

This clonotype showed up just a few times. This rearrangement joins TRBV27 to TRBJ2-7, with D perhaps being TRBD1 or TRBD2 (6 bases each). This CDR3 has 15 residues. The germline gives CDR1 MNHEY, CDR2 SMNVEV (reference sequence). V was trimmed by 2 bases and J by 0 bases, leaving 11 bases between them. In DNA, the CDR3 is TGTGCCAGCAGTTTAGTAGGGGGGAACTCCTACGAGCAGTACTTC. Protein sequence: CASSLVGGNSYEQYF.

This clonotype has only a few counts. The chain employs TRBV18 and TRBJ1-1; D perhaps matches TRBD1 (5 bases). CDR3 length: 16 amino acids. The germline CDR1 and CDR2 sequences are KGHSH and LQKENI. V was pared by 3 bases and J by 5 bases, with 19 bases between. The CDR3 reads CASSPRLGLTGTEAFF. Here the CDR3 DNA reads TGTGCCAGCTCACCCAGGCTTGGCTTAACAGGAACTGAAGCTTTCTTT.

Turning to this clonotype: This is likely a read error, given that the CDR3 carries no conserved phenylalanine or tryptophan at its end. CDR3 bases: TGTGCCAGCAGCCAAGATCTCGTCGGTGCAGATACGCAGTATCTT. Its protein is CASSQDLVGADTQYL. This chain connects TRBV3-1 to TRBJ2-3; D call uncertain. CDR1 LGHDT and CDR2 YNNKEL come from the germline V gene (reference sequence). The CDR3 totals 15 residues. Deletions cut 0 bases from V and 4 bases from J, with 11 bases between.

This clonotype has only a few counts. The J gene is TRBJ2-7, the V gene TRBV25-1, with D possibly TRBD2 on 6 matching bases. This CDR3 has 12 amino acids. The V end was cut by 6 bases, the J end by 3 bases, with 9 bases between. CDR1 is MGHDK and CDR2 is SYGVNS in the germline V gene. The chain's CDR3 is CASSGGFYEQYF. The CDR3 coding sequence is TGTGCCAGCAGCGGAGGGTTCTACGAGCAGTACTTC.

In its sample, this clonotype was seen many times. This chain links TRBV20-1 with TRBJ2-7; D remains unclear. Trimming removed 0 bases from V and 5 bases from J, with 14 bases in between. From germline, CDR1 is DFQATT and CDR2 SNEGSKA (reference sequence). This CDR3 contains 14 residues. CDR3: CSARDRPSSDEQYF. The CDR3 DNA is TGCAGTGCTAGAGATCGTCCTAGTTCCGACGAGCAGTACTTC.

In this sample, this clonotype turned up once. The chain uses TRBV5-5 and TRBJ1-2, with D tentatively TRBD1 (5 bases). V was trimmed by 3 bases and J by 4 bases, leaving 19 bases between them. The CDR3 spans 16 residues. Germline CDR1 and CDR2: SGHKS and YYEKEE (reference sequence). The CDR3 sequence: CASSSPSAGQGYGYTF. CDR3 coding DNA: TGTGCCAGCAGCTCCCCAAGCGCAGGGCAGGGCTATGGCTACACCTTC.

The V call is TRBV7-8, the J call TRBJ2-1, with D perhaps matching TRBD1 or TRBD2 (5 bases each). The V gene's germline CDR1 is SGHVS and CDR2 FQNEAQ. This CDR3 has 16 amino acids. V lost 1 base to trimming and J lost 8 bases, with 18 bases between them. The CDR3 protein is CASSLGYLGDGDEQFF. For the CDR3, the DNA is TGTGCCAGCAGCTTAGGGTATCTAGGGGACGGGGATGAGCAGTTCTTC.

The chain joins TRBV9 to TRBJ1-3; a possible D gene is TRBD1 (5 bases). Trimming left V 1 base short and J 4 bases short, with 12 bases between. Germline V CDR1 and CDR2: SGDLS, YYNGEE. The CDR3 runs to 15 residues. The CDR3 protein is CASSVSEGLGNTIYF. The CDR3 DNA reads as TGTGCCAGCAGCGTAAGTGAGGGACTCGGAAACACCATATATTTT.

This clonotype was seen at least ten times. The chain joins TRBV20-1 to TRBJ2-5; TRBD2 aligns across 12 bases. The J segment lost 4 bases and the V segment lost 3 bases, leaving 6 bases of the junction unmatched. The CDR3 sequence is 15 residues long. Germline CDR1 and CDR2: DFQATT and SNEGSKA (reference sequence). CDR3 residues: CSASPSGGARETQYF. CDR3 DNA: TGCAGTGCTAGTCCTAGCGGGGGGGCACGAGAGACCCAGTACTTC.

In its sample, this clonotype was seen a few times. The chain employs TRBV20-1 and TRBJ1-3, with D tentatively TRBD1 (6 bases). The V end was cut by 0 bases, the J end by 2 bases, with 8 bases between. In germline, CDR1 is DFQATT, CDR2 SNEGSKA (reference sequence). The CDR3 is 14 amino acids. CDR3 residues: CSARDAGAGNTIYF. The DNA of the CDR3 is TGCAGTGCTAGAGATGCAGGGGCTGGAAACACCATATATTTT.

This clonotype has only a few counts. The genes are TRBV4-3 and TRBJ1-2; D gene unclear. Trimming stripped 0 bases from V and 2 bases from J, with 10 bases between. CDR3 size: 15 residues. CDR1 LGHNA and CDR2 YSLEER come from the germline V gene. The CDR3 region is CASSQDRESNYGYTF. The CDR3 nucleotides are TGCGCCAGCAGCCAAGATCGAGAATCGAACTATGGCTACACCTTC.

The chain joins TRBV2 to TRBJ2-6; 8 positions match TRBD1. This CDR3 contains 15 residues. The trim removed 5 bases at V and 2 bases at J, leaving 2 bases unmatched. The germline CDR1 and CDR2 sequences are SNHLY and FYNNEI. Here the CDR3 reads CASSPDRAGANVLTF. CDR3 sequence (DNA): TGTGCCAGCAGTCCGGACAGGGCTGGGGCCAACGTCCTGACTTTC.

The chain is built from TRBV12-3 or TRBV12-4 and TRBJ2-7; TRBD1 matches 12 bases. The CDR3 spans 16 residues. Trimming at V came to 3 bases and at J to 6 bases, leaving 9 bases not matched to a gene. CDR3 sequence reads: CASSLGQGAFYGEQYF. The CDR3 coding sequence is TGTGCCAGCAGTTTGGGACAGGGGGCCTTCTATGGCGAGCAGTACTTC.

This rearrangement joins TRBV7-9 to TRBJ2-1, with 9 bases fitting TRBD2. V shed 5 bases and J 3 bases; nucleotides not matched to a gene: 8. The CDR3 length is 16 residues. The germline CDR1 and CDR2 sequences are SEHNR and FQNEAQ (reference sequence). The CDR3 protein is CASSPSGGPLYNEQFF. CDR3 DNA: TGTGCCAGCAGCCCGAGCGGGGGGCCCCTCTACAATGAGCAGTTCTTC.

The chain joins TRBV10-3 to TRBJ2-7; a weak D match, TRBD1 (6 bases). V lost 6 bases, J lost 6 bases, and 15 bases lay in between. Germline CDR1 ENHRY, CDR2 SYGVKD. This CDR3 has 13 amino acids. The CDR3 DNA reads TGTGCCATCAGACTAAATGGGGGCAGCGAGCAGTACTTC. Its translation: CAIRLNGGSEQYF.

V and J are TRBV4-3 and TRBJ2-7; D is ambiguous. The ends were cut back, 1 base at V and 2 bases at J, with 12 bases in the middle. Germline CDR1 LGHNA, CDR2 YSLEER. The CDR3 totals 15 residues. The CDR3: CASSQGWLGPYEQYF. Written as DNA, the CDR3 is TGCGCCAGCAGCCAAGGTTGGTTAGGCCCCTACGAGCAGTACTTC.

The gene calls are TRBV7-2 and TRBJ2-3; the match to TRBD1 covers 7 bases. Per the germline V gene, CDR1 is SGHTA and CDR2 is FQGNSA. The CDR3 runs to 16 residues. V lost 5 bases, J lost 0 bases, and 8 bases stayed unmatched. CDR3 residues: CASSPGTAYSTDTQYF. The CDR3 DNA sequence: TGTGCCAGCAGCCCAGGGACAGCCTACAGCACAGATACGCAGTATTTT.